This T cell receptor (beta chain) was recorded in a study of cytomegalovirus exposure and HLA in healthy donors. On the study more broadly: About 85 million unique TCR sequences came from HLA-typed donors in an early release.

The sample holds one count of this clone. PCR used 60 Vbeta primers and 13 Jbeta primers. TCRdb's copy holds only in-frame clones and misses some; the assay was immunoSEQ multiplex PCR. Of over 150,000 clones detected, roughly 80% appear once; the ten largest clones hold over 4.5%. The CDR3 is 15 amino acids. Germline loops: CDR1 LGHNA, CDR2 YNFKEQ. The junction had 7 bases not matched to a gene; V was cut back by 0 bases and J by 9 bases. Material for sequencing was PBMCs. This rearrangement joins TRBV4-2 to TRBJ2-1, with 8 bases fitting TRBD2. This receptor was taken from a male donor in good health and CMV-seronegative. CDR3 in amino acids: CASSQDPGLVGEQFF. As DNA, the CDR3 is TGTGCCAGCAGCCAAGATCCGGGACTAGTCGGTGAGCAGTTCTTC.